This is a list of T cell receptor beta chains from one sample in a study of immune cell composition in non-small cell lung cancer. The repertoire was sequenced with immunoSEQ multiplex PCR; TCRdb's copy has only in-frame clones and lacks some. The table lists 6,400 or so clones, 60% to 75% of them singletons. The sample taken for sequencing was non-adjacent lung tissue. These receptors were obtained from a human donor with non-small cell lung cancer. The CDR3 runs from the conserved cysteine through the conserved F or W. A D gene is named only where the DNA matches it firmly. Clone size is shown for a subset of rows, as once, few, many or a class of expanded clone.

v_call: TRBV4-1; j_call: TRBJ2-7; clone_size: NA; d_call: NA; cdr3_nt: TGCGCCAGCAGCCAATCCCCAGCGGCCTACGAGCAGTACTTC; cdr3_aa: CASSQSPAAYEQYF
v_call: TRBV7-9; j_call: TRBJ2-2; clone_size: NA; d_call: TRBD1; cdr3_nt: TGTGCCAGCAGCTTAGGTGGACAGGGAGGCACCGGGGAGCTGTTTTTT; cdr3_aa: CASSLGGQGGTGELFF
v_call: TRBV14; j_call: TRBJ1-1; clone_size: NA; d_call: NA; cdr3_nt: TGTGCCAGCAGCCAAGATGGCAGTTACACTGAAGCTTTCTTT; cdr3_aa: CASSQDGSYTEAFF
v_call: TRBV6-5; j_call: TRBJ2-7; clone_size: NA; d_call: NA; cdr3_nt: TGTGCCAGCAGTTACGGCGGGGATGCCTACGAGCAGTACTTC; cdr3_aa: CASSYGGDAYEQYF
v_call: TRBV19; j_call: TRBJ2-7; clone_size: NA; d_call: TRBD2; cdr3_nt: TGTGCCAGTAGTATTTCTAGCGGGGGAATCACCTACGAGCAGTACTTC; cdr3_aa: CASSISSGGITYEQYF
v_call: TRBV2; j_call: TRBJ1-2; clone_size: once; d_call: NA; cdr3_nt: TGTGCCAGCAGGGAAATCCAAGGAGGTTTCTATGGCTACACCTTC; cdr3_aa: CASREIQGGFYGYTF
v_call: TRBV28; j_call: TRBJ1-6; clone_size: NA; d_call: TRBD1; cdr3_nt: TGTGCCAGCAGACCACGACAGGGGAATTCACCCCTCCACTTT; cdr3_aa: CASRPRQGNSPLHF
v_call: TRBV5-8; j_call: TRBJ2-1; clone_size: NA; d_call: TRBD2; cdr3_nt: TGTGCCAGCGGGCCCCTGTCCGCCGCAGCGGGAGGTAATGAGCAGTTCTTC; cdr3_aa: CASGPLSAAAGGNEQFF
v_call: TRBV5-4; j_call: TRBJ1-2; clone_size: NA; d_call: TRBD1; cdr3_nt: TGTGCCAGCAGGCGGACAGGGGGCAGCTATGGCTACACCTTC; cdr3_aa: CASRRTGGSYGYTF
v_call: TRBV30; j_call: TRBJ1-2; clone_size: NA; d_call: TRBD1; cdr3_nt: TGTGCCTGGAGCGTAGGACAGGCGAGCTATGGCTACACCTTC; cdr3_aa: CAWSVGQASYGYTF
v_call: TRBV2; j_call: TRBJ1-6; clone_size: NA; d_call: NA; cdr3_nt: TGTGCCAGCAGTGGCGGGCAGCAAGTGCGGAGCGGTTCCCCCCTCCACTTT; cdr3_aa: CASSGGQQVRSGSPLHF
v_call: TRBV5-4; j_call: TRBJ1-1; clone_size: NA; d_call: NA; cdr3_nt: TGTGCCAGCAGCTTGGGGTCAGGGCGGAACACTGAAGCTTTCTTT; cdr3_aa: CASSLGSGRNTEAFF
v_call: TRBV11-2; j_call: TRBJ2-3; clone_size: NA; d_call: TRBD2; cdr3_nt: TGTGCCAGCAGCTACATAGCGGGGGAGGGTACAGATACGCAGTATTTT; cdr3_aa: CASSYIAGEGTDTQYF
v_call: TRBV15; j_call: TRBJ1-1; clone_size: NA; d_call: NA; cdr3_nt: TGTGCCACCAGCAGAGATTCGGTGAACACTGAAGCTTTCTTT; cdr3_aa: CATSRDSVNTEAFF
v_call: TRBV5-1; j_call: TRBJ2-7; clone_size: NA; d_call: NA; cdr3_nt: TGCGCCAGCAGCTTGGTTGATGGGGCAGGCTACGAGCAGTACTTC; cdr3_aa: CASSLVDGAGYEQYF
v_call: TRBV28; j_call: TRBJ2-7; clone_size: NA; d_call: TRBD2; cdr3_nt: TGTGCCAGCATCCCTTGGGGGGGCTCCTACGAGCAGTACTTC; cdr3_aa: CASIPWGGSYEQYF
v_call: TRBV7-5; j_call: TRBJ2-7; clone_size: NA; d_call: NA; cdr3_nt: TGTGCCAGCAGCTTAGCCAGACAGAACCGTCACTACGAGCAGTACTTC; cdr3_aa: CASSLARQNRHYEQYF
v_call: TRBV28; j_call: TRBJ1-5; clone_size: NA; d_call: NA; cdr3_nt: TGTGCCAGCAGTTTAATTCAGGGGTTTCAGCCCCAGCATTTT; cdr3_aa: CASSLIQGFQPQHF
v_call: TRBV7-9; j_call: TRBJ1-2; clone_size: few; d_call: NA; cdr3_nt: TGTGCCAGCAGCGGGGGGACTGCAGACGGCTACACCTTC; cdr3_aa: CASSGGTADGYTF
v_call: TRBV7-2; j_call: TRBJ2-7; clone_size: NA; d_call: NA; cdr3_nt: TGTGCCAGCAGCCCCCTGGCCTCCTACGAGCAGTACTTC; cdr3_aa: CASSPLASYEQYF
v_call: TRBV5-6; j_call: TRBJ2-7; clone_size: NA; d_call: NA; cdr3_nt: TGTGCCAGCAGCCTCGGGTCCTCCTACGAGCAGTACTTC; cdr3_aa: CASSLGSSYEQYF
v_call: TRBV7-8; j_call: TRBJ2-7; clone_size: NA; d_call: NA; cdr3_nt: TGTGCCAGCAGCTTCCTCGGCCCGGACAGCACCTACGAGCAGTACTTC; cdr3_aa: CASSFLGPDSTYEQYF
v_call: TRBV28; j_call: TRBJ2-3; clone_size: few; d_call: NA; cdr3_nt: TGTGCCAGCAGTTTAGGAGCGTCGACAGATACGCAGTATTTT; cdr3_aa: CASSLGASTDTQYF
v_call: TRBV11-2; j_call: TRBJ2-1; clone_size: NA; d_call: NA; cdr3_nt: TGTGCCACCCCTTTAGCGAGAGGGAGTATCCATGAGCAGTTCTTC; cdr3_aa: CATPLARGSIHEQFF
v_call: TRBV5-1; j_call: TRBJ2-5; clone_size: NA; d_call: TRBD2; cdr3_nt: TGCGCCAGCAGCTTGGGACTAGCGGTTGATCAAGAGACCCAGTACTTC; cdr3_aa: CASSLGLAVDQETQYF
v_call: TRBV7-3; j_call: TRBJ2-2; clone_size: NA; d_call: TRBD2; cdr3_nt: TGTGCCAGCAGCTCGGGACTAGCGGGGGGAACCGGGGAGCTGTTTTTT; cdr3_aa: CASSSGLAGGTGELFF
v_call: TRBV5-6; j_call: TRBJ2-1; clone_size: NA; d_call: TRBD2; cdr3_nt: TGTGCCAGCAGCGCCGGGACTAGCGGGGGGGCTGGTTACAATGAGCAGTTCTTC; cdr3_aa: CASSAGTSGGAGYNEQFF
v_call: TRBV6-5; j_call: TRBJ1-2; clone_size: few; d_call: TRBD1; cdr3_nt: TGTGCCAGCAGATCCACAGGGGGCGCGGGCTATGGCTACACCTTC; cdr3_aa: CASRSTGGAGYGYTF
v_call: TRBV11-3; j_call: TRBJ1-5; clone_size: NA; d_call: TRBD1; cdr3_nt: TGTGCCAGCAGCAGCCAGGGGGATCAGCCCCAGCATTTT; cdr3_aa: CASSSQGDQPQHF
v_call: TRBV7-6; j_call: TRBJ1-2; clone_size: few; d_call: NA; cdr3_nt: TGTGCCAGCAGCTTCGGGATTAACTATGGCTACACCTTC; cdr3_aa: CASSFGINYGYTF
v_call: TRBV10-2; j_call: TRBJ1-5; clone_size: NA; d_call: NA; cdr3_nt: TGCGCCAGCAGTGAGTCCGTACAGCCCCAGCATTTT; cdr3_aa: CASSESVQPQHF
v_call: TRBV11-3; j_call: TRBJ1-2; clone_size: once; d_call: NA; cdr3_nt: TGTGCCAGCAGCTTAGAGGGGGCCCCCCCCACTAACTATGGCTACACCTTC; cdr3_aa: CASSLEGAPPTNYGYTF
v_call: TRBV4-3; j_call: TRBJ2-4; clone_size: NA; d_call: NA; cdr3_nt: TGCGCCAGCAGCCAAGATGGGGCAGATACTCTAGCCAAAAACATTCAGTACTTC; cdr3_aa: CASSQDGADTLAKNIQYF
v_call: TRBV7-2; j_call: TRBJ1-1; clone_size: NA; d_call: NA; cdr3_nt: TGTGCCAGCAGCGTTGACAGGTGGGTCACTGAAGCTTTCTTT; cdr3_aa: CASSVDRWVTEAFF
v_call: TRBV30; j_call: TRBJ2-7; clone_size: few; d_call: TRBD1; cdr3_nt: TGTGCCTATTCGGGACAGGGGGTAGGAGAGCAGTACTTC; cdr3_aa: CAYSGQGVGEQYF
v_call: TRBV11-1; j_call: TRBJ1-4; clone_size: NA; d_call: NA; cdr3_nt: TGTGCCAGCAGCCCTTTCGGACAGCCGACTAATGAAAAACTGTTTTTT; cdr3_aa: CASSPFGQPTNEKLFF
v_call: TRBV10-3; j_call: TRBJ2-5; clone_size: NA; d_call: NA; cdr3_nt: TGTGCCATCAATAACCGGGAGAAAGAGACCCAGTACTTC; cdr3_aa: CAINNREKETQYF
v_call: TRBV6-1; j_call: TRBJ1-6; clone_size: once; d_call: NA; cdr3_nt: TGTGCCAGCAGTGAGGGAGACAGGCGGACTCATTCACCCCTCCACTTT; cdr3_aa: CASSEGDRRTHSPLHF
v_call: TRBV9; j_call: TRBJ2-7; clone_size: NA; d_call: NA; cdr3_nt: TGTGCCAGCAGCGTAGGAGGCCCTTACGAGCAGTACTTC; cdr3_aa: CASSVGGPYEQYF
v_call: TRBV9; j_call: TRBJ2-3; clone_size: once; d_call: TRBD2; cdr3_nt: TGTGCCAGCAGCGTAGGCCTAGCGGGGGGTACAGATACGCAGTATTTT; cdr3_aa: CASSVGLAGGTDTQYF
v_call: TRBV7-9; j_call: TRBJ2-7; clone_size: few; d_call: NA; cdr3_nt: TGTGCCAGCAGCTTAATGTTGAAGGGGAACGAGCAGTACTTC; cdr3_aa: CASSLMLKGNEQYF
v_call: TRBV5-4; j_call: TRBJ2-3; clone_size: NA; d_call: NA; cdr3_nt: TGTGCCAGCCATTGGAACCTGGGGGGAACAGATACGCAGTATTTT; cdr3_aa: CASHWNLGGTDTQYF
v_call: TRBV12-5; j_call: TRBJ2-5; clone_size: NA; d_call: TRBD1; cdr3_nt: TGTGCTAGTGGTTTGGTAAGAACAGGGGGTTGTGAGACCCAGTACTTC; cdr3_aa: CASGLVRTGGCETQYF
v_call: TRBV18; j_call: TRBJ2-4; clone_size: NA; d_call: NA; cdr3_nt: TGTGCCAGCTCACCACAGGCAGGGGTAAACATTCAGTACTTC; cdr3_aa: CASSPQAGVNIQYF
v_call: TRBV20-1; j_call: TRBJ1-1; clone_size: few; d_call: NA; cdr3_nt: TGCAGTGCTGCCAGACAGGTTGAAGCTTTCTTT; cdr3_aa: CSAARQVEAFF
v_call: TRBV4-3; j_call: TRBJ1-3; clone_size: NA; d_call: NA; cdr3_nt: TGCGCCAGCAAGGCCGGGATTTCTGGAAACACCATATATTTT; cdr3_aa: CASKAGISGNTIYF
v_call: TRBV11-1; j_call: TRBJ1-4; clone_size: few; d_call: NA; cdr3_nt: TGTGCCAGCAGCTTCGGGAGGACGGAAAATGAAAAACTGTTTTTT; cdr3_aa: CASSFGRTENEKLFF
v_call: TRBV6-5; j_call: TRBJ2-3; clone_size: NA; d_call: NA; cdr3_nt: TGTGCCAGCAGTTACTCAGAGGGAGATACGCAGTATTTT; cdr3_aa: CASSYSEGDTQYF
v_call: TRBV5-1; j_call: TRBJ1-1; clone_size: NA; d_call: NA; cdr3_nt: TGCGCCAGCAGCTTGCGGGGGGATCGGGACACTGAAGCTTTCTTT; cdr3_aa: CASSLRGDRDTEAFF
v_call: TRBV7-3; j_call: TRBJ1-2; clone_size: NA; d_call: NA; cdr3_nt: TGTGCCAGCAGTTCCCCGGGACTCTATGGCTACACCTTC; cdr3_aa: CASSSPGLYGYTF
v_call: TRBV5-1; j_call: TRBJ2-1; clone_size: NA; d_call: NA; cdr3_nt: TGCGCCAGCAGCTTGGGGGTGGGACCCTTTACAGGGGAGCAGTTCTTC; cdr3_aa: CASSLGVGPFTGEQFF
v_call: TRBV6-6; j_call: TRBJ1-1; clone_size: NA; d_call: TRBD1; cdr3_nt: TGTGCCAGCACAGGGGGCGAGTACACTGAAGCTTTCTTT; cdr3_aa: CASTGGEYTEAFF
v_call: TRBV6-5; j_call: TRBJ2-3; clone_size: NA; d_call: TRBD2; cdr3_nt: TGTGCCAGCAGTTACTCGAACAGCGGGGGCACAGATACGCAGTATTTT; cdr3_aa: CASSYSNSGGTDTQYF